The present entry profiles one TCR beta chain with its context. Its recognized antigen is unknown. Base qualities are not provided; no much larger clone lies one nucleotide away. From a lookup of the germline V gene, CDR1 and CDR2 are SGHNT and YENEEA. Spanning cysteine to phenylalanine, the CDR3 consists of 17 amino acids. Only the CDR3 portion is preserved as DNA: 51 bases, with reading frame beginning at the first base. V is cut back by 4 bases and J by 3 bases, with 8 bases in the junction unmatched. The immunoSEQ Assay, a bias-controlled multiplex PCR, was used to amplify TCRbeta CDR3 regions from genomic DNA. The source study handled its data this way. The number of nucleated cells in each sample was estimated by amplification of reference gene primers within the assay. To quantify the absolute abundance of each unique TCRbeta CDR3 rearrangement, sequence reads were collapsed and filtered. Productive Simpson clonality was computed per sample as the square root of Simpson's diversity index over productive rearrangements. TCRdb took this table from immuneACCESS and kept in-frame rearrangements with V and J called. Such tables lack part of the clones; where checked against another copy, unresolved V genes explain under half of the gap, and the rest is unexplained. V, J and clone size are those of that table, while D and trimming were read from the DNA. In all, the sample holds just over 35,000 clones, and 87% of those were seen once. In total, the top ten clones hold around 21% of the sample.

These data originate in a study of blood T cell repertoires in COVID-19 (TCRdb year 2020). Regarding the complete study: Samples from collaborators originated in the United States, Italy and Spain and spanned both the acute and convalescent phases of COVID-19. The prospective study material was composed of cDNA or gDNA derived from T cells, B-cell-depleted T cells, or PBMCs. The dataset comprised deeply sampled blood TCRbeta repertoires from subjects exposed to, actively infected with, or recovered from COVID-19. The repertoires were released in a freely available public database intended as a resource for research on the immune response to SARS-CoV-2. The samples were drawn from two sources: the first 160 participants of the ongoing ImmuneRACE study, and 1,200 or so subjects contributed by 6 global collaborators. A de-identified subject ID, COVID-19 status, age in years and sex were almost always included in the sample metadata. Where available, HLA class I and class II types were obtained from metadata supplied by the sample provider rather than from assay-based typing.

Study-wide conclusions, independent of this receptor: Clinical and demographic metadata were provided uncurated, with the amount varying by source and participant.

The collaborating institutions used their own protocols to collect whole blood in K2EDTA tubes. For TCRbeta analysis, collaborators shipped samples as frozen whole blood, isolated PBMCs, or DNA extracted from either of those sample types. Sequencing was performed on peripheral blood. Recombination joined TRBV11-3 with TRBJ2-5; TRBD2 fits 13 bases in the junction. This receptor was identified in a man between 60 and 70 years old with acute or convalescent COVID-19. The CDR3 has the sequence CASSSGLAGVSEETQYF. The base sequence is TGTGCCAGCAGCTCAGGACTAGCGGGAGTGTCAGAAGAGACCCAGTACTTC.